The present T cell receptor beta chain was sequenced within a study of shared clonotypes between healthy human individuals (dated by TCRdb to 2020 to 2021). Regarding the complete study: A few men and a couple of women, aged 18 to 49 years, made up the cohort. Between about 0.94 and 8.9 billion PBMCs per donor were obtained by leukapheresis. To estimate repertoire size and how much clonotypes are shared between individuals, the study performed deep sequencing of blood TCR repertoires from a handful of healthy adults. For each donor, CD4 naive and CD4 memory were each run on three plates, CD8 naive on two plates, and CD8 memory on one plate. Libraries were prepared and TCR repertoires were sequenced by different laboratories using diverse techniques, in order to increase sequencing depth and limit assay-specific biases.

The paper's findings and limits, for the study overall: Pairwise subsampling led to the expectation that sequencing depth would affect the degree of clonotype sharing among donors. Rarefaction of sorted-subset datasets indicated incomplete sequencing despite the large sequencing depth. The small number of donors limited the genetic and exposure-history diversity represented. When several donors were compared, the shared fraction of clonotypes was around 5% for naive CD4, 3.5% for naive CD8, roughly 2.5% for memory CD4, and 0.3% to 0.5% for memory CD8. Sampling was restricted to blood, and TCR repertoires in tissues likely differ from the TCR repertoires found in blood. Compared with non-shared clonotypes, the clonotypes found in all four sorted-subset donors had higher generation probabilities. Estimated clonotype richness was generally larger for naive than for memory subsets.

Trimming costs V 8 bases and J 4 bases, and their ends lie 17 bases apart. Via the germline V gene, CDR1 is MDHEN and CDR2 SYDVKM. The CDR3 covers 15 residues, taking in both the cysteine and the phenylalanine. Only CDR3 DNA is held: 45 bases, read in frame from base 1. With respect to this clone: It has no known antigen specificity. Per-base qualities were not stored, and no clone one base away is much larger.

Using the deep immunoSEQ assay, multiplex PCR amplified TCR CDR3 regions from genomic DNA. Genomic DNA extracted from each cell subset was distributed evenly over all wells of several immunoSEQ 96-well plates, and each plate served as one replicate. For sorted subsets, 150 to 200 ng genomic DNA, equal to 30,000 or so T cell genomes, was loaded into each replicate PCR. Purified libraries were quantified with a Qubit 3.0 fluorometer, sized on a Bioanalyzer 2100, and re-quantified with the KAPA Library Quantification kit. Every immunoSEQ 96-well plate was sequenced on a separate single-read 150-cycle Illumina NextSeq 550 flow cell. In the paper's pipeline: Because the immunoSEQ output held only junctional sequences and lacked quality scores, the filtering could not match the filtering applied to full-length reads. To assign V/J genes and CDR3, sequences were annotated using PyIR, a Python wrapper for IgBLAST v1.9, with IMGT germline references. Reads were filtered out if the reads had weak V/J assignments (E-value above 1e-6), no CDR3, stop codons, out-of-frame junctions, or ambiguous translated residues. V3J clonotypes were defined as sequences sharing an identical inferred V gene, J gene, and CDR3 amino acid sequence. The percentage overlap between two repertoires was calculated by dividing the number of shared unique clonotypes by the size of the smaller repertoire. Richness of each repertoire was evaluated using RTK rarefaction, the Chao1 estimator, and Recon v2.1 estimates of unobserved clonotypes. Generation probabilities were computed with OLGA for all TCRbeta clonotypes obtained by the gDNA method from a handful of donors. In TCRdb, the immuneACCESS table is reduced to in-frame sequences with V and J assigned. These tables do not hold every clone; where another copy was compared, an unresolved V gene accounts for under half, and the others remain unexplained. That table is the source of V, J and clone size, and D and trimming were worked out from the DNA. The sample yields a few hundred thousand clones; 96% were counted once. About 0.32% of the sample belongs to the ten largest clones.

Donors were healthy HIV-negative adults with no recently reported acute infections or vaccinations. Every donor was a Caucasian adult residing in Nashville, Tennessee, USA. CD8 memory samples consisted of magnetically selected CD45RO+ cells combined with CCR7-negative CD45RA+ effector memory (TemRA) cells. After blood collection by leukapheresis, PBMCs were isolated using Ficoll-Histopaque density gradient centrifugation and then cryopreserved in the vapor phase of liquid nitrogen. Analytical flow cytometry was used to check the purity and quantity of each magnetically sorted T cell population. Each sorted fraction had its genomic DNA isolated and then quantified by UV absorbance on a Nanodrop 2000c.

The chain is made from TRBV28 and TRBJ2-2; matching of 7 bases hints at TRBD1 as the D gene. The sequence came from a man aged 25-45 years in good health. The sample consisted of memory CD8+ T cells sorted from blood. Per the publication, the cell subset or site label means: CD45RO+ cells pooled with CCR7-negative TemRA cells. The DNA reads as follows: TGTGCCAGCGGACCGGGCCAGGGGGGCACCGGGGAGCTGTTTTTT. Its product reads: CASGPGQGGTGELFF.